This T cell receptor (beta chain) was recorded in a study of spatial heterogeneity in lung cancer. Points from the study as a whole: Higher tumor mutation counts went along with higher counts of expanded intratumoral alpha and beta TCRs. Ubiquitous and regional expanded TCR counts mirrored ubiquitous and regional nonsynonymous mutation counts, respectively.

TCR cDNA molecules each had a unique molecular identifier. One entry per CDR3 protein, called by TCRdb with MiXCR from the 5' RACE reads. The sample has approximately 8,000 distinct CDR3 sequences, over 8.5% seen once. With respect to this clonotype: The antigen is undetermined.

Time point meaning: sample taken at primary tumor resection. Unsorted whole RNA of tumor, nontumor lung or frozen PBMC was sequenced. V lost 2 bases, J lost 0 bases, and 12 bases lay in between. Germline V gene data show CDR1 as MDHEN and CDR2 as SYDVKM. The CDR3 contains 16 residues. The chain couples TRBV28 to TRBJ2-3; D is possibly TRBD2 (5 bases). The receptor was isolated from a male donor with early-stage non-small cell lung cancer. This sample comprised lung tumor tissue, obtained at surgery. The CDR3 region is CASSLAGDYSTDTQYF. The CDR3 DNA reads TGTGCCAGCAGTTTAGCCGGCGACTACAGCACAGATACGCAGTATTTT. Variable domain in full (rest from reference TRBV28 and TRBJ2-3): DVKVTQSSRYLVKRTGEKVFLECVQDMDHENMFWYRQDPGLGLRLIYFSYDVKMKEKGDIPEGYSVSREKKERFSLILESASTNQTSMYLCASSLAGDYSTDTQYFGPGTRLTVL.